This is a list of T cell receptor beta chains from one sample in a study of T cell responses to AZD1222 COVID-19 vaccine. This table comes from immunoSEQ multiplex PCR, and its TCRdb copy is limited to in-frame clones, with some not included. Of 110,000 to 150,000 clones listed, around 92% are singletons. The sample in question was peripheral blood, obtained 28 days after the second AZD1222 dose. The receptors stem from an adult who received the AZD1222 COVID-19 vaccine. CDR3s include the opening cysteine and the closing phenylalanine or tryptophan. A D gene is named only where the DNA matches it firmly. Clone size, where shown, is once, few, many, or a class for clones that have expanded.

J gene	V gene	CDR3 length	D gene	clone size	CDR3 DNA	CDR3 protein
TRBJ1-1	TRBV18	15	NA	NA	TGTGCCAGCTCACCCTCTGAAGGGGCGAACACTGAAGCTTTCTTT	CASSPSEGANTEAFF
TRBJ1-4	TRBV27	18	TRBD1	NA	TGTGCCAGCAGGGGTTGGGACAGGGGGACGGTAGCTAATGAAAAACTGTTTTTT	CASRGWDRGTVANEKLFF
TRBJ2-2	TRBV3-1/TRBV3-2	14	NA	NA	TGTGCCAGCAGCCGACAACAGGGTACCGGGGAGCTGTTTTTT	CASSRQQGTGELFF
TRBJ2-1	TRBV5-8	16	NA	NA	TGTGCCAGCAGCTTACCGGGGCAAAGGTCCTACAATGAGCAGTTCTTC	CASSLPGQRSYNEQFF
TRBJ1-4	TRBV4-3	14	NA	NA	TGCGCCAGCAGCCAAAATCCCGCTAATGAAAAACTGTTTTTT	CASSQNPANEKLFF
TRBJ2-3	TRBV6-6	14	NA	NA	TGTGCCAGCACCGTCGGCGGAGCCACAGATACGCAGTATTTT	CASTVGGATDTQYF
TRBJ2-7	TRBV7-2	15	TRBD1	NA	TGTGCCAGCAGCTTAGAGCGGGACAGGGTCTACGAGCAGTACTTC	CASSLERDRVYEQYF
TRBJ1-6	TRBV7-3	14	NA	once	TGTGCCAGCAGCTTAGGGTCCGGGCCCTCACCCCTCCACTTT	CASSLGSGPSPLHF
TRBJ1-2	TRBV6-5	13	TRBD1	NA	TGTGCCAGCAGTACGACAGGGGCCTATGGCTACACCTTC	CASSTTGAYGYTF
TRBJ2-1	TRBV9	13	TRBD2	NA	TGTGCCAGTAGCGGGAACCCGTACAATGAGCAGTTCTTC	CASSGNPYNEQFF
TRBJ2-3	TRBV4-1	17	TRBD1	NA	TGCGCCAGCAGCCAAGGAGTTAGGACAGGGGGCACAGATACGCAGTATTTT	CASSQGVRTGGTDTQYF
TRBJ2-7	TRBV10-3	14	TRBD1	NA	TGTGCCATCGGCTTGACAGGGGCCGCCTACGAGCAGTACTTC	CAIGLTGAAYEQYF
TRBJ2-5	TRBV7-2	15	NA	NA	TGTGCCAGCAGCTTGGGCCGGAGCGCACAAGAGACCCAGTACTTC	CASSLGRSAQETQYF
TRBJ2-7	TRBV15	14	NA	NA	TGTGCCACCAGCAGAGGGACAGCTGTCTACGAGCAGTACTTC	CATSRGTAVYEQYF
TRBJ2-7	TRBV5-1	15	TRBD2	NA	TGCGCCAGCAGCCCCCTAGCGGGAGGATTCTACGAGCAGTACTTC	CASSPLAGGFYEQYF
TRBJ2-3	TRBV6-2/TRBV6-3	15	TRBD2	NA	TGTGCCAGCAGTTACCTGAGCGGGACGGCAGATACGCAGTATTTT	CASSYLSGTADTQYF
TRBJ1-2	TRBV6-5	13	TRBD1	NA	TGTGCCAGCAGGGCACAGGGGGCGAGTGGCTACACCTTC	CASRAQGASGYTF
TRBJ1-4	TRBV19	16	NA	NA	TGTGCCAGTAGTCCCTCTGGGGGTGCTAATAATGAAAAACTGTTTTTT	CASSPSGGANNEKLFF
TRBJ1-1	TRBV19	14	TRBD1	NA	TGTGCCAGTAGTATGGGACAGGGGCCCACTGAAGCTTTCTTT	CASSMGQGPTEAFF
TRBJ2-1	TRBV5-1	16	NA	NA	TGCGCCAGCAGCGCAGATCTCGGGAGAACCTACAATGAGCAGTTCTTC	CASSADLGRTYNEQFF
TRBJ1-5	TRBV6-2/TRBV6-3	18	TRBD1	NA	TGTGCCAGCAGCCACATAAATCCTCCGGGACAGGCTTATCAGCCCCAGCATTTT	CASSHINPPGQAYQPQHF
TRBJ1-1	TRBV7-9	14	NA	NA	TGTGCCAGCAGCCAGGGACCAAAGGGAACTGAAGCTTTCTTT	CASSQGPKGTEAFF
TRBJ1-2	TRBV24-1	15	NA	NA	TGTGCCACCAGTGACCGATCCCGGGACGGTGGGGGCTACACCTTC	CATSDRSRDGGGYTF
TRBJ2-5	TRBV7-9	15	NA	NA	TGTGCCAGCAGCACGCGACAGGCGAGCCAAGAGACCCAGTACTTC	CASSTRQASQETQYF
TRBJ1-5	TRBV19	15	TRBD1	NA	TGTGCCAGTAGTATAGCGACAGGGGACCGTCAGCCCCAGCATTTT	CASSIATGDRQPQHF
TRBJ1-3	TRBV6-1	16	NA	NA	TGTGCCAGCAGTGAAGAGGGACACGGATCGCGAAACACCATATATTTT	CASSEEGHGSRNTIYF
TRBJ1-4	TRBV2	15	TRBD1	NA	TGTGCCACAAAAGGGGAGGGGGCCACTAATGAAAAACTGTTTTTT	CATKGEGATNEKLFF
TRBJ2-5	TRBV28	18	TRBD1	NA	TGTGCCAGCAGTTTAATATGGACAGGGTCTTTGTACCAAGAGACCCAGTACTTC	CASSLIWTGSLYQETQYF
TRBJ2-2	TRBV18	15	NA	once	TGTGCCAGCTCACGTGGGCAGGGGAACACCGGGGAGCTGTTTTTT	CASSRGQGNTGELFF
TRBJ2-3	TRBV6-5	15	TRBD2	NA	TGTGCCAGCATTACCGGCGGGAGATCAGCAGATACGCAGTATTTT	CASITGGRSADTQYF
TRBJ1-3	TRBV30	14	NA	NA	TGTGCCTCCCCGGGACACAACTCTGGAAACACCATATATTTT	CASPGHNSGNTIYF
TRBJ1-5	TRBV6-2/TRBV6-3	14	NA	NA	TGTGCCAGCAGTTACCAGGGACCGCAGCGGCCCCAGCATTTT	CASSYQGPQRPQHF
TRBJ1-5	TRBV24-1	17	TRBD1	NA	TGTGCCACCAGTGATCCCCTTGGACAGGGAGAAGATCAGCCCCAGCATTTT	CATSDPLGQGEDQPQHF
TRBJ2-7	TRBV7-8	15	TRBD2	NA	TGTGCCAGCAGCGGCGGGCTAGCGGGGACCTACGAGCAGTACTTC	CASSGGLAGTYEQYF
TRBJ2-7	TRBV3-1/TRBV3-2	16	TRBD2	NA	TGTGCCAGCAGCCAACCGCGTCGACTAGCTATCCACGAGCAGTACTTC	CASSQPRRLAIHEQYF
TRBJ2-7	TRBV27	11	NA	NA	TGTGCCAGTAGTCTGGGCTACGAGCAGTACTTC	CASSLGYEQYF
TRBJ2-1	TRBV7-3	15	TRBD2	NA	TGTGCCAGCAGCCAAGGACTAGCGGGAACGGATGAGCAGTTCTTC	CASSQGLAGTDEQFF
TRBJ1-1	TRBV3-1/TRBV3-2	15	NA	NA	TGTGCCAGCAGCCCGGGTCACAGGGCGAACACTGAAGCTTTCTTT	CASSPGHRANTEAFF
TRBJ2-3	TRBV24-1	11	NA	NA	TGTGCCACCAGAGACACAGATACGCAGTATTTT	CATRDTDTQYF
TRBJ1-2	TRBV19	15	TRBD1	NA	TGTGCCAGTAAGGAAGCCGGGACAGGGCGAGGGGGCTACACCTTC	CASKEAGTGRGGYTF
TRBJ2-7	TRBV24-1	13	NA	once	TGTGCCACCTCCCCCGGGGGAAAAGGCCCGCAGTACTTC	CATSPGGKGPQYF
TRBJ1-2	TRBV6-5	14	NA	NA	TGTGCCAGCAGCGGCGGACAGAGATACTATGGCTACACCTTC	CASSGGQRYYGYTF
TRBJ2-1	TRBV3-1/TRBV3-2	12	NA	NA	TGTGCCAGCAGCCAAGCTGGGGTGGCGCAGTTCTTC	CASSQAGVAQFF
TRBJ2-2	TRBV11-2	15	NA	NA	TGTGCCAGCAGCTTGATTAGCGGCAGCACCGGGGAGCTGTTTTTT	CASSLISGSTGELFF
TRBJ1-4	TRBV7-9	17	NA	NA	TGTGCCAGCAGCCCTGGACGGGTCTCCGCAACTAATGAAAAACTGTTTTTT	CASSPGRVSATNEKLFF
TRBJ2-7	TRBV5-1	18	NA	once	TGCGCCAGCAGCTTGAGTTGGCAGGGGACATCTTTCCACTACGAGCAGTACTTC	CASSLSWQGTSFHYEQYF
TRBJ1-1	TRBV6-5	15	NA	NA	TGTGCCAGCAGTAACCGACTCAACCAGAACACTGAAGCTTTCTTT	CASSNRLNQNTEAFF
TRBJ2-1	TRBV7-9	15	TRBD2	NA	TGTGCCAGCACTCTCCGACTAGCGGGAGGGCCTCAGAAGTTCTTC	CASTLRLAGGPQKFF
TRBJ1-1	TRBV18	13	NA	NA	TGTGCCAGCTCACCACAGGGAGAGACTGAAGCTTTCTTT	CASSPQGETEAFF
TRBJ1-5	TRBV7-6	16	NA	once	TGTGCCAGCAGCTTAGTGCTCAGGAGAGGCGTCCAGCCCCAGCATTTT	CASSLVLRRGVQPQHF
TRBJ2-7	TRBV7-9	15	NA	NA	TGTGCCAGCAGCTATGGACAGATTACCTCCTACGAGCAGTACTTC	CASSYGQITSYEQYF